One TCR beta chain is described in this entry. Its antigen is not identified. The sample originates from a study of human T cells and chemical hapten exposure. Study context: Small volume differences among pooled libraries mainly caused per-sample TCR yield variation.

Findings of the study overall: Significantly greater numbers of large CDR3 similarity clusters came from expanded TCRs than from controls. The number of TCRs over 1 in 1000 frequency stayed unchanged after DPC.

Per germline, CDR1 LNHNV and CDR2 YYDKDF (reference sequence). This CDR3 has 11 residues. The V end lost 3 bases, the J end lost 4 bases, and 3 bases lay between the germline ends. Time point: patch test 1, 2 weeks after DPC sensitization. Treatment meaning: therapeutic diphenylcyclopropenone sensitization with weekly scalp DPC. Individual cDNA molecules received unique molecular identifiers in the library. TCRdb ran MiXCR on the RACE reads and lists one entry per CDR3 protein. The data show 95,000 or so distinct CDR3 sequences, about 11% seen once. The clonotype was recovered from a man aged 40-49 years with alopecia areata. Some clones in this sample may be carry-over from other donors' samples. This chain joins TRBV15 and TRBJ2-5; D ambiguous. Specimen: whole blood, collected in connection with sensitization to the hapten diphenylcyclopropenone (DPC). CDR3 residues: CATSSPETQYF. In DNA form, the CDR3 reads TGTGCCACCAGCAGCCCAGAGACCCAGTACTTC.